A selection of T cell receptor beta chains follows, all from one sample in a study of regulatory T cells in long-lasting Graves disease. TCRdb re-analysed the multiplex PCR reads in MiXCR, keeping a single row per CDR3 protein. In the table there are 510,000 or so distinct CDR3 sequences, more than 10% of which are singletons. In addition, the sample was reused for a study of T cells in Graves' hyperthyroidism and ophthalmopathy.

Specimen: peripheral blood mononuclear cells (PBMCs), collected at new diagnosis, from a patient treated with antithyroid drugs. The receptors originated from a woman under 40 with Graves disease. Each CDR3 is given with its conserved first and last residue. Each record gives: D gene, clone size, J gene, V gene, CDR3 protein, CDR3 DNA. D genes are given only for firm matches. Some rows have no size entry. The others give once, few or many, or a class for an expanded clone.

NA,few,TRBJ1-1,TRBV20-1,CSAFRLNTEAFF,TGCAGTGCTTTCCGACTTAACACTGAAGCTTTCTTT
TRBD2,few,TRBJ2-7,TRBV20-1,CSARRSAGGTYEQYF,TGCAGTGCTAGAAGGAGCGCGGGAGGAACCTACGAGCAGTACTTC
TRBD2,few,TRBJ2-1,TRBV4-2,CASSQGEGGETYNEQFF,TGTGCCAGCAGCCAAGGGGAGGGCGGGGAGACCTACAATGAGCAGTTCTTC
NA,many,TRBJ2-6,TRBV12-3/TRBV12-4,CASSLNSGTGANVLTF,TGTGCCAGCAGTTTAAACTCGGGAACTGGGGCCAACGTCCTGACTTTC
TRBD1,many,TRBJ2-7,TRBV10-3,CAIRSRQGNTHEQYF,TGTGCCATCAGGAGCCGACAGGGTAACACCCACGAGCAGTACTTC
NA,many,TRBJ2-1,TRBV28,CASSLVGVIYNEQFF,TGTGCCAGCAGTTTAGTGGGAGTCATTTACAATGAGCAGTTCTTC
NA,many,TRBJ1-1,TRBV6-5,CASSYPNTGTEAFF,TGTGCCAGCAGTTACCCCAATACCGGCACTGAAGCTTTCTTT
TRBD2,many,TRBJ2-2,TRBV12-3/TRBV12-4,CATSLGLAANTGELFF,TGTGCCACTTCCCTGGGACTAGCGGCGAACACCGGGGAGCTGTTTTTT
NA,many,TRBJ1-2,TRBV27,CASSLKESGTYGYTF,TGTGCCAGCAGTTTAAAGGAGTCGGGGACTTATGGCTACACCTTC
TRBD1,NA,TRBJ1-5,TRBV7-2,CASSLVGTGVQPQHF,TGTGCCAGCAGCTTAGTGGGGACAGGGGTCCAGCCCCAGCATTTT
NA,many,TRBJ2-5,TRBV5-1,CASSSSGETQYF,TGCGCCAGCAGCTCATCGGGGGAGACCCAGTACTTC
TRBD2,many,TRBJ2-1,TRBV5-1,CASSFVTSGYNEQFF,TGCGCCAGCAGCTTCGTTACTAGCGGGTACAATGAGCAGTTCTTC
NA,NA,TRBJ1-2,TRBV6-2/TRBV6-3,CASSVSGESGNGYTF,TGTGCCAGCAGTGTATCAGGGGAGTCTGGCAATGGCTACACCTTC
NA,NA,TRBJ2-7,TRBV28,CASMNLYSATSYEQYF,TGTGCCAGCATGAATTTATACAGCGCAACCTCCTACGAGCAGTACTTC
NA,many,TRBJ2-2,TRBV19,CASSIDRGNTGELFF,TGTGCCAGTAGTATAGATCGGGGTAACACCGGGGAGCTGTTTTTT
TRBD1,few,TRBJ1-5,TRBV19,CASNHRDRAQPQHF,TGTGCCAGTAATCACCGGGACAGGGCTCAGCCCCAGCATTTT
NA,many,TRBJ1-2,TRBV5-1,CASSDSLYYGYTF,TGCGCCAGCAGCGACAGCCTTTACTATGGCTACACCTTC
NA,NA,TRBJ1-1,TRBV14,CASSQGSYRERRAFF,TGTGCCAGCAGCCAAGGCTCCTATCGGGAAAGGCGAGCTTTCTTT
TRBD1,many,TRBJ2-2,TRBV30,CAWRGQGVGELFF,TGTGCCTGGAGAGGACAGGGGGTCGGGGAGCTGTTTTTT
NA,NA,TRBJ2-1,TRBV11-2,CASSPTGTDNEQFF,TGTGCCAGCAGCCCCACGGGGACTGACAATGAGCAGTTCTTC
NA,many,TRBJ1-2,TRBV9,CASSAAGTPYGYTF,TGTGCCAGCAGCGCCGCCGGGACGCCATATGGCTACACCTTC
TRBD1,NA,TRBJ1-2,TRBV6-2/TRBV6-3,CASSERAGGNYGYTF,TGTGCCAGCAGTGAAAGGGCAGGGGGGAACTATGGCTACACCTTC